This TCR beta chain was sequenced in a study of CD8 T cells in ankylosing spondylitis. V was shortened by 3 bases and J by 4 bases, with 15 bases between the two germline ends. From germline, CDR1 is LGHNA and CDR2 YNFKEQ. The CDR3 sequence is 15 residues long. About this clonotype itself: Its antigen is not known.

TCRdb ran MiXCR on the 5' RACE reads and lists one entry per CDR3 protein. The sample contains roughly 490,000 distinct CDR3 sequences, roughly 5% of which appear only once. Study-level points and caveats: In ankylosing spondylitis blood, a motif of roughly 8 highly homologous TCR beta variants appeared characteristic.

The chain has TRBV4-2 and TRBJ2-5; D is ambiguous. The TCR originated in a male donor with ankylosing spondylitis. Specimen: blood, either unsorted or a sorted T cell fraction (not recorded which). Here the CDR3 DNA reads TGTGCCAGCAGCCAGGAAACTTGGACCGGAGAGACCCAGTACTTC. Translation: CASSQETWTGETQYF.